The 22 T cell receptor beta chains reported below all come from one sample, sequenced in a study of CD8+ T cells in alopecia areata. Following extraction, RNA underwent reverse transcription to cDNA, which served as the sequencing template. Sequenced by immunoSEQ multiplex PCR; TCRdb stores in-frame clones only, minus some. Counted here are 150,000 to 200,000 clones, around 58% occurring once; the ten biggest clones make up around 16%. The treatment: oral pan-JAK inhibitor, 5-10 mg twice daily. The specimen comprised CD4+ T cells sorted from blood, sampled between weeks 55 and 65, from a patient treated with tofacitinib. The receptors were gathered from a human donor with alopecia areata.

This clone occurred a few times. The chain joins TRBV2 to TRBJ1-4; the D is unclear. V shed 1 base and J shed 8 bases, with 2 bases lying between them. The CDR3 is 11 amino acids. Germline V gene sequence: CDR1 SNHLY, CDR2 FYNNEI. CDR3 region: CASSEEEKLFF. The CDR3 bases are TGTGCCAGCAGTGAAGAAGAAAAACTGTTTTTT.

The chain links TRBV5-1 to TRBJ2-5; the D is unclear. V shed 4 bases and J shed 7 bases, with 17 bases lying between them. This CDR3 region has 14 residues. Germline assignment: CDR1 SGHRS and CDR2 YFSETQ. The CDR3 loop reads CASSPISYGGTQYF. The CDR3 nucleotides read TGCGCCAGCAGCCCCATTTCCTATGGCGGGACCCAGTACTTC.

The chain combines TRBV6-5 with TRBJ2-4; D gene ambiguous. V dropped 8 bases and J dropped 3 bases, with 11 bases sitting between them. The length of the CDR3 is 13 residues. CDR1 MNHEY and CDR2 SVGAGI come from the germline V gene. The CDR3 bases are TGTGCCAGCTCAAGAAGCAACAAAAACATTCAGTACTTC. Protein sequence: CASSRSNKNIQYF.

This clone was counted a few times. V usage is TRBV4-1 and J usage is TRBJ2-5, with 7 bases aligning to TRBD2. The V segment lost 2 bases and the J segment 5 bases; nucleotides outside the gene matches: 5. The CDR3 covers 14 residues. In germline, CDR1 is MGHRA, CDR2 YSYEKL. The DNA of the CDR3 is TGCGCCAGCAGCCAAACCGGGACTATGGAGACCCAGTACTTC. Translated: CASSQTGTMETQYF.

Only a few counts were recorded for this clone. V gene TRBV4-1 combines with J gene TRBJ1-4, with unresolved D. The CDR3 extends over 13 amino acids. Germline lookup yields CDR1 MGHRA and CDR2 YSYEKL. Trimming removed 2 bases at V and 4 bases at J, with 5 bases between. This CDR3 is CASSQRHNEKLFF. The CDR3 coding sequence is TGCGCCAGCAGCCAAAGACATAATGAAAAACTGTTTTTT.

The genes are TRBV30 and TRBJ2-2, with D unclear. CDR3 length: 13 residues. V lost 0 bases and J 7 bases, leaving 9 bases between the germline ends. The V gene's germline CDR1 is GTSNPN and CDR2 SVGIG (reference sequence). The CDR3 coding sequence is TGTGCCTGGAGTGTGGCAATAAGCGGGGAGCTGTTTTTT. This sequence encodes CAWSVAISGELFF.

This clone was observed a few times. This sequence joins TRBV5-1 and TRBJ2-6, with 7 nucleotides matching TRBD1. The CDR3 consists of 17 residues. Germline loops: CDR1 SGHRS, CDR2 YFSETQ. The V segment lost 3 bases and the J segment 1 base; nucleotides outside the gene matches: 7. The CDR3 is CASSSNPTGSGANVLTF. The CDR3 DNA sequence: TGCGCCAGCAGCTCCAACCCGACAGGGTCTGGGGCCAACGTCCTGACTTTC.

The chain has TRBV5-4 and TRBJ2-1; 7 bases are a match to TRBD2. V shed 4 bases and J 0 bases; nucleotides not matched to a gene: 7. The CDR3 is 16 amino acids. Germline CDR1 reads SGHNT; CDR2 reads YYREEE (reference sequence). CDR3 protein: CASSHGGKSSYNEQFF. As DNA, the CDR3 is TGTGCCAGCAGCCACGGGGGGAAGAGCTCCTACAATGAGCAGTTCTTC.

The V gene is TRBV19, the J gene TRBJ1-2; 7 bases are shared with TRBD1. The germline V gene encodes CDR1 LNHDA and CDR2 SQIVND (reference sequence). With V trimmed by 5 bases and J by 6 bases, 9 bases remained unmatched. The CDR3 loop spans 14 amino acids. The CDR3 nucleotides are TGTGCCAGTAGTCCCAGAGGGACAGAGCATGGCTACACCTTC. Encoded protein: CASSPRGTEHGYTF.

This chain connects TRBV7-8 to TRBJ2-3, with D unclear. V was cut by 0 bases and J by 4 bases, with 2 bases left in between. CDR3 size: 12 residues. Germline V gene lookup returns CDR1 SGHVS and CDR2 FQNEAQ. CDR3 nucleotides: TGTGCCAGCAGCTTAGCTTCAGATACGCAGTATTTT. Protein product: CASSLASDTQYF.

The chain couples TRBV29-1 to TRBJ1-2, with no clear D. The germline CDR1 and CDR2 sequences are SQVTM and ANQGSEA. V dropped 5 bases and J dropped 1 base, with 11 bases sitting between them. The CDR3 has 13 amino acids. The CDR3 sequence is CSVHGRLNYGYTF. CDR3 DNA: TGCAGCGTTCACGGGAGACTTAACTATGGCTACACCTTC.

The rearrangement uses TRBV29-1 and TRBJ1-1; TRBD1 matches 7 bases. This CDR3 is 11 amino acids long. With 6 bases clipped from V and 10 bases from J, the junction kept 8 bases outside the gene matches. Germline V CDR1 and CDR2: SQVTM, ANQGSEA. CDR3 sequence reads: CSVQTGSAAFF. The CDR3 DNA reads TGCAGCGTACAGACAGGGTCCGCAGCTTTCTTT. The entire variable domain, with the rest obtained from reference TRBV29-1 and TRBJ1-1, is as follows: SAVISQKPSRDICQRGTSLTIQCQVDSQVTMMFWYRQQPGQSLTLIATANQGSEATYESGFVIDKFPISRPNLTFSTLTVSNMSPEDSSIYLCSVQTGSAAFFGQGTRLTVV.

This clone was recorded a few times. This chain links TRBV29-1 with TRBJ2-3; 10 bases match TRBD2. With V trimmed by 6 bases and J by 2 bases, 8 bases remained unmatched. CDR3 size: 15 residues. In germline, CDR1 is SQVTM, CDR2 ANQGSEA. The CDR3 protein is CSVTGLATLTDTQYF. For the CDR3, the DNA is TGCAGCGTAACGGGACTAGCGACCCTCACAGATACGCAGTATTTT.

The CDR3 loop reads CASSEWDEAFF. Written as DNA, the CDR3 is TGTGCCAGCAGTGAGTGGGATGAAGCTTTCTTT. V and J are TRBV2 and TRBJ1-1; D gene unclear. The germline V gene encodes CDR1 SNHLY and CDR2 FYNNEI. The CDR3 loop spans 11 amino acids. V was cut by 3 bases and J by 7 bases, with 6 bases left in between. The full variable domain, with the rest looked up from reference TRBV2 and TRBJ1-1, is EPEVTQTPSHQVTQMGQEVILRCVPISNHLYFYWYRQILGQKVEFLVSFYNNEISEKSEIFDDQFSVERPDGSNFTLKIRSTKLEDSAMYFCASSEWDEAFFGQGTRLTVV.

The chain employs TRBV7-2 and TRBJ1-4, with D perhaps matching TRBD1 (6 bases). The CDR3 length is 15 residues. V lost 1 base and J lost 7, with 13 bases in between. CDR1 is SGHTA, CDR2 FQGNSA, per germline. CDR3 sequence (DNA): TGTGCCAGCAGCTTAGTCGGCAGGGGCAGTGAAAAACTGTTTTTT. Its translation: CASSLVGRGSEKLFF.

The chain carries TRBV14 and TRBJ2-7; TRBD1 matches at 9 bases. The CDR3 runs to 16 residues. CDR1 SGHDN and CDR2 FVKESK come from the germline V gene. Unmatched junction bases numbered 9, after V lost 0 bases and J lost 6 bases. This CDR3 reads CASSQDVGTGRGEQYF. CDR3 in DNA: TGTGCCAGCAGCCAAGACGTCGGGACAGGGAGAGGCGAGCAGTACTTC.

The chain couples TRBV5-1 to TRBJ1-1; possible D gene TRBD1, 5 bases. V gave up 4 bases and J gave up 1 base, with 11 bases separating them. CDR3 length: 14 amino acids. Germline V gene sequence: CDR1 SGHRS, CDR2 YFSETQ. CDR3 DNA sequence: TGCGCCAGCAGCAAAGACAGCACGAACACTGAAGCTTTCTTT. As protein: CASSKDSTNTEAFF.

The chain uses TRBV29-1 and TRBJ1-2; 7 positions match TRBD1. Per the germline V gene, CDR1 is SQVTM and CDR2 is ANQGSEA. After removal of 7 bases from V and 4 bases from J, the junction contained 6 bases not matched to a gene. The CDR3 spans 12 residues. Here the CDR3 DNA reads TGCAGCGCCACAGGGGCGAGCTATGGCTACACCTTC. Its protein is CSATGASYGYTF.

The chain links TRBV5-1 to TRBJ2-1; tentative D call: TRBD2 (6 bases). V gave up 4 bases and J gave up 6 bases, with 14 bases separating them. The CDR3 has 14 amino acids. CDR1 is SGHRS and CDR2 is YFSETQ in the germline V gene. CDR3 bases: TGCGCCAGCAGCACCCTTAGGGACTCCAATGAGCAGTTCTTC. It specifies CASSTLRDSNEQFF.

This chain's CDR3 is CAMSGRETQYF. In DNA form, the CDR3 reads TGTGCCATGTCGGGGAGAGAGACCCAGTACTTC. The rearrangement uses TRBV6-6 and TRBJ2-5, with D possibly TRBD2 on 5 matching bases. V was clipped by 10 bases and J by 4 bases, with 10 bases between them. The CDR3 length is 11 residues. Germline V gene sequence: CDR1 MNHNY, CDR2 SVGAGI (reference sequence).

The chain recombines TRBV30 with TRBJ2-3; 9 nucleotides align to TRBD2. The CDR3 consists of 16 residues. CDR1 and CDR2 (germline): GTSNPN, SVGIG (reference sequence). With V trimmed by 0 bases and J by 4 bases, 8 bases remained unmatched. CDR3 nucleotide sequence: TGTGCCTGGAGTGTAGCCGGTAGCGGGGGTGCAGATACGCAGTATTTT. This sequence encodes CAWSVAGSGGADTQYF.

This chain uses TRBV6-5 with TRBJ2-5; tentative D call: TRBD1 (6 bases). Germline CDR1 and CDR2: MNHEY and SVGAGI. The length of the CDR3 is 13 residues. V dropped 5 bases and J dropped 2 bases, with 9 bases sitting between them. CDR3 DNA sequence: TGTGCCAGCAGTAGGACAGTTCAAGAGACCCAGTACTTC. This encodes CASSRTVQETQYF.